This T cell receptor (beta chain) came from a study of T cell repertoires in cytomegalovirus infection. About the study: Public TCR beta signature analysis indicated the presence of both CMV infection and matching HLA type. Regarding the study as a whole: Frequencies of public TCR beta families were cumulated, and this identified carriers of CMV plus the relevant HLA. Clonotypes of TCR beta that were HLA-C-restricted and CMV-specific dominated the ex vivo response.

One entry per CDR3 protein results from TCRdb running MiXCR on the reads. Of 310,000 or so distinct CDR3 sequences listed, roughly 26% are singletons. Germline loops: CDR1 SNHLY, CDR2 FYNNEI. Trimming left V 5 bases short and J 0 bases short, with 11 bases between. The CDR3 length is 15 residues. For this clonotype: Its specificity is unknown.

Sequenced sample: PBMCs. The sequence was collected from a human donor in good health (CMV status not recorded). Some clones in this sample may be carry-over from other donors' samples. This chain uses TRBV2 with TRBJ2-1; maybe TRBD2 (6 bases). As DNA, the CDR3 is TGTGCCAGCAGTTCAGGGAGGAGCTCCTACAATGAGCAGTTCTTC. It codes for CASSSGRSSYNEQFF.